This T cell receptor (beta chain) appears in the sequencing data of a study of blood T cell repertoires in COVID-19. Overall study: Specimens from acute and convalescent COVID-19 originated in the United States, Italy and Spain. Sources were T cells, B-cell-depleted T cells, or PBMCs; the material itself was cDNA or gDNA.

Per the original methods: It was from reference gene primer amplification that nucleated cell counts were estimated. Profiling relied on immunoSEQ multiplex PCR, and the TCRdb table lists in-frame clones only, not all of them. V and J calls and clone size are given by that table; D and trimming were obtained from the DNA. This table holds some 170,000 clones, more than 80% found once. This receptor was identified in a woman aged 55-70 years with acute or convalescent COVID-19. Sequenced: peripheral blood.

The CDR3 coding sequence is TGTGCCAGCAGCGTAGCTAGTATGCCAGGAAACACCATATATTTT. It translates to CASSVASMPGNTIYF. This chain links TRBV9 with TRBJ1-3; D is unclear. The CDR3 consists of 15 residues. The V and J ends lost 0 bases and 4 bases respectively, with 11 bases between them. Germline assignment: CDR1 SGDLS and CDR2 YYNGEE.